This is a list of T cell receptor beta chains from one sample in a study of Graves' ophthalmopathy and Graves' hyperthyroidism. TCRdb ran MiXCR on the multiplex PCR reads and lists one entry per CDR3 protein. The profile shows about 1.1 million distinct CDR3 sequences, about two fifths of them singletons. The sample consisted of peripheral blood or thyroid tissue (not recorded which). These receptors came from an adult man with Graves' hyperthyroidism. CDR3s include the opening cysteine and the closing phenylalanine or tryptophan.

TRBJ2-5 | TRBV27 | CASSLLGAGGRGQTQYF
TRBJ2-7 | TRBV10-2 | CASSGWTSGSSTHSYEQYF
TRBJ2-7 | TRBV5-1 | CASCLAGAIHEQYF
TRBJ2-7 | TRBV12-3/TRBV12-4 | CASSLSPPREENYEQYF
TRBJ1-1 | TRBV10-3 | CAISEPQTGETEAFF
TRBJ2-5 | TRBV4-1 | CASSQGDRDQETQYF
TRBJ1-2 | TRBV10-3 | CASSARTADGYTF
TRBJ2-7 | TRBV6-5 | CASSYKPPDSNEQYF
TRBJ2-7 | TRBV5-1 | CASSLTGTGFEEQYF
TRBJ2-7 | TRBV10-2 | CASSYKRPPYEQYF
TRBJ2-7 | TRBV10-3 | CAITQAVGLASYEQYF
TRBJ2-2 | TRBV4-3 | CASSQEVAGSEFF
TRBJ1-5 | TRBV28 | CASNILQPQHF
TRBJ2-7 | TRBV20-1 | CSASDRGTYEQYF
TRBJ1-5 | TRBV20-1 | CSASSEALSYQPQHF
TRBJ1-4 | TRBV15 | CATSRDLSTGGSVNEKLFF
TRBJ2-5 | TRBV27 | CASSLSGAQRGETQYF
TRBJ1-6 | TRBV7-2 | CASSQDRGSSYNSPLHF
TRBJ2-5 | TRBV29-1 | CSSELGTSGGPRSF
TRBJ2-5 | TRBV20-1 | CSARVWGLGETQYF
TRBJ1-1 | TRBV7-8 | CASPGTGGTAFF
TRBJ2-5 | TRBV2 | CASTYKGQMETQYF
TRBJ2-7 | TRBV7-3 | CASSLGAGTRYDEQYF
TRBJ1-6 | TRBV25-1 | CASSSTGGDSSPLHF
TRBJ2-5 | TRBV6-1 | CASSVGRGGKTQYF
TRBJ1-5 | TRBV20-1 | CSASKGSQPQHF
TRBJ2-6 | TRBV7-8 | CASSPRTSGGLTGANVLTF
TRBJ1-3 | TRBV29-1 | CSVEVAGTNTGNTIYF
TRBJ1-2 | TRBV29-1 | CSAAADNYGYTF
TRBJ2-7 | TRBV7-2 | CASSLDAGIASYEQYF
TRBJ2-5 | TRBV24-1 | CATGQGAGETQYF
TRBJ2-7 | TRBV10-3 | CAISVAGNYEQYF
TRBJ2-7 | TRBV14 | CASSQAMGVGYYEQYF
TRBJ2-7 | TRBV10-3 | CAISESHRVPSYEQYF
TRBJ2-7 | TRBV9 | CASSLASGGPYSYEQYF
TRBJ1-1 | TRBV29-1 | CSVEGFGWTEAFF
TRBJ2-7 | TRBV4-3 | CASSQRDSLTYEQYF
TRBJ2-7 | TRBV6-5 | CASSPTWRVYEQYF
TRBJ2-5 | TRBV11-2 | CASSPSSAIQETQYF
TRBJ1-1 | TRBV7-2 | CASSLRLAVNTEAFF
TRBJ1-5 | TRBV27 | CASSLTGNNQPQHF
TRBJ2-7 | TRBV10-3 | CAIYRGHNRDDEQYF
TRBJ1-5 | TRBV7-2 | CASSRPDQPQHF
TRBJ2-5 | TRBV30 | CAGGSEATQYF
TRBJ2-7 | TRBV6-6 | CASSLSSGTSEQYF
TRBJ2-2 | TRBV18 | CASSPPMQDGELFF
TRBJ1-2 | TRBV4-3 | CASSQGTGSGYTF
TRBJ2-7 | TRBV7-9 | CASSQARGGTEQYF
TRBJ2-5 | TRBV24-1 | CATSDSRLGPETQYF
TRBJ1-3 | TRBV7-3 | CASSVTGTPGDTIYF
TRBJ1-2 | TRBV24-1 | CATSDSREGSYGYTF
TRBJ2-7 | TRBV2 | CASSGAGAGKSYNEQYF
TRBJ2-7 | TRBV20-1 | CSANKGGGQQFLF